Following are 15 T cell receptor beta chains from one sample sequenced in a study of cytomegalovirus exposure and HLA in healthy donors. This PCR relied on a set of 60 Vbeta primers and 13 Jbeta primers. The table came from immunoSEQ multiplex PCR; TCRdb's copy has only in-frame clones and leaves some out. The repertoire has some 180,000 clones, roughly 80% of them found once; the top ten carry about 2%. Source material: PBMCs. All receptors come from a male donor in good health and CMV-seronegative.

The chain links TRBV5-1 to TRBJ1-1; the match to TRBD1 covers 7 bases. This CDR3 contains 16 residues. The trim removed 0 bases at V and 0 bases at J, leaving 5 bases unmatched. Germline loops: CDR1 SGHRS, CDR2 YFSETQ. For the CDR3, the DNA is TGCGCCAGCAGCTTGGTGAGGGGGCAGGTGAACACTGAAGCTTTCTTT. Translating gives CASSLVRGQVNTEAFF.

This chain's CDR3 is CASSQPGQGEQETQYF. The CDR3 DNA reads TGTGCCAGCAGCCAACCGGGACAGGGGGAGCAAGAGACCCAGTACTTC. The rearrangement uses TRBV4-2 and TRBJ2-5, with 11 positions matching TRBD1. The CDR3 loop spans 16 amino acids. V lost 2 bases and J lost 2; bases outside the gene matches: 4. The germline gives CDR1 LGHNA, CDR2 YNFKEQ.

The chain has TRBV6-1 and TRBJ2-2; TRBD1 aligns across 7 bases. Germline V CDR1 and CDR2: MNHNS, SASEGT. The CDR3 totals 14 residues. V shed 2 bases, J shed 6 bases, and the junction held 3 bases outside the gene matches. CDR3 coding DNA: TGTGCCAGCAGTGAATGGGACAGCTCCGGGGAGCTGTTTTTT. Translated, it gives CASSEWDSSGELFF.

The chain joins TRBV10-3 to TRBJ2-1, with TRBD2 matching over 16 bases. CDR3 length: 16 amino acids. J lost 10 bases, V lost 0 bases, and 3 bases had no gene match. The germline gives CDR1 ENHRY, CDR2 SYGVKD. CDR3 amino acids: CAISESGTSGGDEQFF. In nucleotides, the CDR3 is TGTGCCATCAGTGAGTCCGGGACTAGCGGGGGGGACGAGCAGTTCTTC.

CDR3 amino acids: CASSGTSGLFETQYF. For the CDR3, the DNA is TGTGCCAGCAGCGGAACTAGCGGGCTTTTTGAGACCCAGTACTTC. V usage is TRBV9 and J usage is TRBJ2-5; 9 bases are a match to TRBD2. Germline V gene lookup returns CDR1 SGDLS and CDR2 YYNGEE. The CDR3 runs to 15 residues. V trimming: 3 bases; J trimming: 5 bases; junction bases outside the gene matches: 8.

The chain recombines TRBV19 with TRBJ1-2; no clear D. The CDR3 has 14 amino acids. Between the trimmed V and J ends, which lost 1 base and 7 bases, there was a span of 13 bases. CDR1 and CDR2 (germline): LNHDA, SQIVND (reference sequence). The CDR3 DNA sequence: TGTGCCAGTAGTATAGTGGGCAGGACTTCTGGCTACACCTTC. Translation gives CASSIVGRTSGYTF.

CDR3 residues: CASSLDYLGSYEQYF. DNA for the CDR3: TGTGCCAGCAGCTTGGACTATCTGGGGAGTTACGAGCAGTACTTC. The chain employs TRBV5-5 and TRBJ2-7, with D possibly TRBD2 on 5 matching bases. The CDR3 consists of 15 residues. Germline lookup yields CDR1 SGHKS and CDR2 YYEKEE (reference sequence). V lost 0 bases to trimming and J lost 4 bases, with 14 bases between them.

The CDR3, as DNA: TGTGCCAGCAGCCTTGGTCGTGGAGGAAAACTGTTTTTT. It specifies CASSLGRGGKLFF. The rearrangement links TRBV11-2 to TRBJ1-4; D call uncertain. Trimming removed 5 bases from V and 10 bases from J, with 14 bases in between. Germline lookup yields CDR1 SGHAT and CDR2 FQNNGV. CDR3 length: 13 residues.

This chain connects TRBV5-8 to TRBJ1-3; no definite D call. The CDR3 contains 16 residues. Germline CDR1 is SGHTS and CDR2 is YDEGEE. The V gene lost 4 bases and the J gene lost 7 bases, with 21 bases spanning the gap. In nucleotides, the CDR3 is TGTGCCAGCAGCAAATGGGCCGGGGTTCCGGGGAACACCATATATTTT. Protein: CASSKWAGVPGNTIYF.

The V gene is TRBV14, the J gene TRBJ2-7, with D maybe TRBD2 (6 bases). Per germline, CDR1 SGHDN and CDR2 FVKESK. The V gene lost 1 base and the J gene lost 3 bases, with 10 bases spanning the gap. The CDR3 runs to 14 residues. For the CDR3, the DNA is TGTGCCAGCAGCCAAGGAGCGGACTACTACGAGCAGTACTTC. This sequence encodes CASSQGADYYEQYF.

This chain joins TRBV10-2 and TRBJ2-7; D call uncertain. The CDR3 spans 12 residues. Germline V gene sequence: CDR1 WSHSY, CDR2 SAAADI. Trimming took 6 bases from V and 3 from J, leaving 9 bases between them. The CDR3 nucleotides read TGCGCCAGCAGACCAGGCAACTACGAGCAGTACTTC. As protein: CASRPGNYEQYF.

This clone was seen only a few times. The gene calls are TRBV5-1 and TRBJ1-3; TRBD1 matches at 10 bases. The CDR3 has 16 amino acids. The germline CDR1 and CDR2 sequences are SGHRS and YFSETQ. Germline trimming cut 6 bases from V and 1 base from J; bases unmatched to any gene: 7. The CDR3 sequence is CASTLTGGSSGNTIYF. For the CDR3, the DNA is TGCGCCAGCACCCTGACAGGGGGCAGTTCTGGAAACACCATATATTTT.

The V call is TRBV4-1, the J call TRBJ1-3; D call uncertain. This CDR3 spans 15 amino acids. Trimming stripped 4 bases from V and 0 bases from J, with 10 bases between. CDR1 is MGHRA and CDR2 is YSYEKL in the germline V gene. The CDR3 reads CASSPQFLSGNTIYF. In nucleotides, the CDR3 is TGCGCCAGCAGCCCGCAGTTTCTCTCTGGAAACACCATATATTTT.

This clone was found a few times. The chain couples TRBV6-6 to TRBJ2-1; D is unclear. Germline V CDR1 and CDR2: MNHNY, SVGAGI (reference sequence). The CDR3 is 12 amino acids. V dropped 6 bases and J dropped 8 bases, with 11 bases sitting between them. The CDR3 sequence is CASSERFDEQFF. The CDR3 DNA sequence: TGTGCCAGCAGCGAGAGGTTTGATGAGCAGTTCTTC.

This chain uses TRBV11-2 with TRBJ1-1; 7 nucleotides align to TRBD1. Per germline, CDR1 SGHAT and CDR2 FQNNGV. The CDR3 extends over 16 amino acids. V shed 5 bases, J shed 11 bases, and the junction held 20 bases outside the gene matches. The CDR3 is CASSGNLRGRRFGAFF. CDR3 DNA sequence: TGTGCCAGCAGCGGAAATTTAAGGGGGCGACGATTTGGGGCTTTCTTT.